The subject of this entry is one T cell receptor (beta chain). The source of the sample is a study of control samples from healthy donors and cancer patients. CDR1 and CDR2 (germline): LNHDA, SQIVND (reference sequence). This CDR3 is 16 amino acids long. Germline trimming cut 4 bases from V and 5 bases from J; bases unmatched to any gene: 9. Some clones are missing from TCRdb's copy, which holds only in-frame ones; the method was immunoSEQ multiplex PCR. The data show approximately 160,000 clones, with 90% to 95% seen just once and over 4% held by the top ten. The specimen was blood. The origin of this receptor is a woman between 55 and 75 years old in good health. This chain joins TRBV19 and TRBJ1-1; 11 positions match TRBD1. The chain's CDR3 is CASSKFSGQGDTEAFF. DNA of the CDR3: TGTGCCAGTAGTAAGTTTTCGGGACAGGGGGATACTGAAGCTTTCTTT. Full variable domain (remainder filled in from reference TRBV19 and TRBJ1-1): DGGITQSPKYLFRKEGQNVTLSCEQNLNHDAMYWYRQDPGQGLRLIYYSQIVNDFQKGDIAEGYSVSREKKESFPLTVTSAQKNPTAFYLCASSKFSGQGDTEAFFGQGTRLTVV.